This is a list of T cell receptor beta chains from one sample in a study of cytomegalovirus exposure and HLA in healthy donors. Generated by immunoSEQ multiplex PCR, the TCRdb table keeps only in-frame clones and is missing some. The repertoire holds around 120,000 clones, with 80% as singletons. The sample was PBMCs. These receptors were obtained from a female donor in good health and CMV-seropositive. The CDR3 runs from the conserved cysteine through the conserved F or W. A D gene is named only where the DNA matches it firmly. Not every row has a clone size; where given, it reads once, few, many or a size class.

-	TRBJ1-6	TRBV9	15	-	TGTGCCAGCAGCGTAGATGTGGGGGCGCCTTCACCCCTCCACTTT	CASSVDVGAPSPLHF
-	TRBJ1-4	TRBV6-1	15	-	TGTGCCAGCAGCTTGGAGAACAGGCTTAATGAAAAACTGTTTTTT	CASSLENRLNEKLFF
-	TRBJ1-1	TRBV20-1	11	-	TGCAGTGCTAGAGATCCAACGGGAGCTTTCTTT	CSARDPTGAFF
-	TRBJ2-3	TRBV28	14	TRBD2	TGTGCCAGCAGTAAGACTAGCGTCCCAGATACGCAGTATTTT	CASSKTSVPDTQYF
-	TRBJ2-4	TRBV10-3	15	-	TGTGCCATCAGTGAGTCTGTAAGGGGTGGGGACATTCAGTACTTC	CAISESVRGGDIQYF
-	TRBJ1-2	TRBV28	14	TRBD1	TGTGCCAGCAGTAATGGACAGGGATCGGGGGGCTACACCTTC	CASSNGQGSGGYTF
-	TRBJ2-3	TRBV5-6	13	-	TGTGCCAGCAGCCCCAGACAGACAGATACGCAGTATTTT	CASSPRQTDTQYF
-	TRBJ2-1	TRBV28	15	-	TGTGCCAGCAGCCCACTGTTGGGAGGCTACAATGAGCAGTTCTTC	CASSPLLGGYNEQFF
few	TRBJ1-2	TRBV28	14	-	TGTGCCAGCAGTTTAGGGGCGCGAAGGAATGGCTACACCTTC	CASSLGARRNGYTF
-	TRBJ2-7	TRBV28	11	-	TGTGCCAGCAGGTCGTGGCGGGAGCAGTACTTC	CASRSWREQYF
-	TRBJ2-5	TRBV11-3	14	-	TGTGCCAGCAGCCCCGGGATATCTCAAGAGACCCAGTACTTC	CASSPGISQETQYF
-	TRBJ2-5	TRBV30	14	-	TGTGCCTGGAGCCAGAGGGCACGGCAAGAGACCCAGTACTTC	CAWSQRARQETQYF
-	TRBJ2-3	TRBV7-2	17	TRBD2	TGTGCCAGCAGCTTAGCGATACTAGCGGGGGGGACAGATACGCAGTATTTT	CASSLAILAGGTDTQYF
-	TRBJ2-7	TRBV5-1	15	-	TGCGCCAGCAGCGAGCGGATGCCGAGCTCCTACGAGCAGTACTTC	CASSERMPSSYEQYF
-	TRBJ2-5	TRBV7-9	14	TRBD1	TGTGCCAGCAGCTGGGGACAGGGGCAAGAGACCCAGTACTTC	CASSWGQGQETQYF
-	TRBJ2-7	TRBV7-8	14	TRBD1	TGTGCCAGCAGCCCAGTTGGGACAGTGGACGAGCAGTACTTC	CASSPVGTVDEQYF
-	TRBJ1-1	TRBV5-1	12	-	TGCGCCAGCAGCTGGGACAACACTGAAGTTTTCTTT	CASSWDNTEVFF
once	TRBJ2-5	TRBV5-4	14	TRBD1	TGTGCCAGCAGGAGGGACAGGGGGGAAGAGACCCAGTACTTC	CASRRDRGEETQYF
-	TRBJ2-4	TRBV10-1	13	-	TGCGCCAGCGGGCCCCAGGGAGGAAACATTCAGTACTTC	CASGPQGGNIQYF
-	TRBJ2-2	TRBV2	14	TRBD1	TGTGCCAGCACGCGGACAGGGAACACCGGGGAGCTGTTTTTT	CASTRTGNTGELFF
-	TRBJ1-2	TRBV5-4	13	-	TGTGCCAGCAGCTCCGACAGTAACTATGGCTACACCTTC	CASSSDSNYGYTF
-	TRBJ2-3	TRBV6-4	14	-	TGTGCCAGCAGTGAGGGCAGATTCACAGATACGCAGTATTTT	CASSEGRFTDTQYF
-	TRBJ2-5	TRBV29-1	10	-	TGCAGCGTTGGCCGGGAGACCCAGTACTTC	CSVGRETQYF
-	TRBJ1-2	TRBV5-1	14	TRBD1	TGCGCCAGCAGCGGTCGGACAGGAGGGGATGGCTACACCTTC	CASSGRTGGDGYTF
-	TRBJ2-5	TRBV10-3	13	-	TGTGCCATCAAGGACAGCCTAAAAGAGACCCAGTACTTC	CAIKDSLKETQYF
-	TRBJ2-7	TRBV7-9	16	TRBD2	TGTGCCAGCAGCTTAGGGGGACTAGCGGGTAACTACGAGCAGTACTTC	CASSLGGLAGNYEQYF
-	TRBJ2-2	TRBV5-4	17	-	TGTGCCAGCAGACCGGATACAGGAACGTTTAGGTCCGGGGAGCTGTTTTTT	CASRPDTGTFRSGELFF
-	TRBJ1-1	TRBV30	13	-	TGTGCCGGATCGGGGGGAAGGGGCACTGAAGCTTTCTTT	CAGSGGRGTEAFF
-	TRBJ1-4	TRBV7-9	13	TRBD1	TGTGCCAGCAAAGGGACAGATAATGAAAAACTGTTTTTT	CASKGTDNEKLFF
-	TRBJ2-7	TRBV7-9	15	TRBD1	TGTGCCAGCACTGTGCCAGGGGGATCAGTCTACGAGCAGTACTTC	CASTVPGGSVYEQYF
-	TRBJ2-1	TRBV20-1	11	-	TGCAGTGCTAGACAGAACAATGAGCAGTTCTTC	CSARQNNEQFF